The source of this TCR beta chain is a study of early T cells in non-severe SARS-CoV-2 infection. Trimming pared 10 bases from V and 7 bases from J, leaving 13 bases between. The length of the CDR3 is 11 residues. From germline, CDR1 is MNHNY and CDR2 SVGAGI (reference sequence). From the 5' RACE reads, TCRdb called clonotypes with MiXCR, one entry per CDR3 protein. The table lists fewer than 30,000 distinct CDR3 sequences, about 4.5% of them singletons. This clonotype was seen many times. The chain carries TRBV6-6 and TRBJ1-1; D is ambiguous. Sequencing was carried out using whole blood. This sequence originates from an adult who was a healthcare worker with PCR-confirmed SARS-CoV-2 infection or an uninfected control (not recorded which). CDR3 DNA sequence: TGTGCCACCAAATTGGGAGGTGAAGCTTTCTTT. Residues: CATKLGGEAFF.